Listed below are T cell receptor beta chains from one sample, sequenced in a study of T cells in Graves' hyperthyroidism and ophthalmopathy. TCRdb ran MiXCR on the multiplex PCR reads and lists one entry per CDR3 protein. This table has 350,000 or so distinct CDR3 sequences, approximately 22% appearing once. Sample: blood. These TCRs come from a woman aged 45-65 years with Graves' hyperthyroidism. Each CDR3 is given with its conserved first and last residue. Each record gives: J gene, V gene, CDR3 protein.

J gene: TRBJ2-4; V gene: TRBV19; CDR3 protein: CASGPNTGFIQYF
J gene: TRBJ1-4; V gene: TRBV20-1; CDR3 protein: CSARDTSTNEKLFF
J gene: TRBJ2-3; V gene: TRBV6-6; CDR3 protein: CASSYTGSSTDTQYF
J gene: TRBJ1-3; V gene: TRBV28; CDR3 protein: CASSSHDSGNTIYF
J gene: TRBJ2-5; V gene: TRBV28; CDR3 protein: CASTTRPETQYF
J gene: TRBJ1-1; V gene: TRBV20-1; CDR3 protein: CSAIQAPMNTEAFF
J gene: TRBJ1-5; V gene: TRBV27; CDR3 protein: CASSPWREDQPQHF
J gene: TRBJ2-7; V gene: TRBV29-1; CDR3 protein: CSVTDIRSSYEQYF
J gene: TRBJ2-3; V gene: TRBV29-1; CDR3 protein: CSVGRLAENTDTQYF
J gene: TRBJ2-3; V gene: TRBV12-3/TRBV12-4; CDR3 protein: CASKPGLHTDTQYF
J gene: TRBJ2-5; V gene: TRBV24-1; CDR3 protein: CATSDAGQGAETQYF
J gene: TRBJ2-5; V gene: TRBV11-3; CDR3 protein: CASNRGPVGETQYF
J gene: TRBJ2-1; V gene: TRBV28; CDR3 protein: CASIRTMNGEQFF
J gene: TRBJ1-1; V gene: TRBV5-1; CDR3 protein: CASSSGRVNTEASF
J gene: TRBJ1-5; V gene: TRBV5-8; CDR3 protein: CASSQDHGRANQPQHF
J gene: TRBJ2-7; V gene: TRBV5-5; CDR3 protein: CASSTMLNYEQYF
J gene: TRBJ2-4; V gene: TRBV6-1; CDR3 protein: CASSLQGNIQYF
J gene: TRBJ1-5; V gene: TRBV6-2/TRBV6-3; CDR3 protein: CASSPTGIDQPQHF
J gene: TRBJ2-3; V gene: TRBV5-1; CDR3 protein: CASSGTSGSITDTQYF
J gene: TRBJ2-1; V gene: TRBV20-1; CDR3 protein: CSARDSTSTPEQFF
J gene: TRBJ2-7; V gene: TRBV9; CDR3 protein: CASSVAFRDEQYF
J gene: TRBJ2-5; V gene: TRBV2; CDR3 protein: CASTRVGREGRGTQYF
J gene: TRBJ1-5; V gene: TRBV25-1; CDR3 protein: CASSEGGVNQPQHF
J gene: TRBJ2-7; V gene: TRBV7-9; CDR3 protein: CASSLTRGYEQYF
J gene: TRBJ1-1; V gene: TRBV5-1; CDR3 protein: CASSRLGRGGIEAFF
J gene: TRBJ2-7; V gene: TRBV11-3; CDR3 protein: CATSLSGLAGGRAYEQYF
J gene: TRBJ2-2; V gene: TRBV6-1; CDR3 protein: CASSEAGGLSTGELFF
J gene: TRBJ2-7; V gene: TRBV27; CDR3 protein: CASQGGSSYEQYF
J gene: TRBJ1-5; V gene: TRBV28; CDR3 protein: CASSSPARQPQHF
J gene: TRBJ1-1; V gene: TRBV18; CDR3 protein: CASSPAEDTEAFF
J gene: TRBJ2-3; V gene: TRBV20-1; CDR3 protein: CSAEGLAQSTDTQYF
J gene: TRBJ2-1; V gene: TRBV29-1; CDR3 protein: CSVEALEWREKVGSYNEQFF
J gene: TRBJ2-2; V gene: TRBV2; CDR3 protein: CASKGAGGLGTGELFF
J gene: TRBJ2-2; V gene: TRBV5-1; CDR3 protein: CASAGTNTGELFF
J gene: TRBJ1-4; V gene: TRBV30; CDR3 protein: CAWSPKGEDEKLFF
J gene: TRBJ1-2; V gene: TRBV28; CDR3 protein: CASRKDSDYGYTF
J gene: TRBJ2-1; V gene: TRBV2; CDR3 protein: CASSAGLAGSREQFF
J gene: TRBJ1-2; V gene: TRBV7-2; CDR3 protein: CASSRTDGSGYTF
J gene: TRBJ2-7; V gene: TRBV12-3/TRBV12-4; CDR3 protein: CASSRQGRTYEQYF
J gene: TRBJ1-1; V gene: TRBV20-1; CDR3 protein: CSVRTDMNTEAFF
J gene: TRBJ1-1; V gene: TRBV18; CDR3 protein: CASSPGSMNTEAFF
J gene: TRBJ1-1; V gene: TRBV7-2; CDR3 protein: CASSLSGQNTEAFF
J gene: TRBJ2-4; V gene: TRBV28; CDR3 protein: CASGTTPGSKNIQYF
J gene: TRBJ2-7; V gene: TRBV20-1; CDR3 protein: CSAKSTGVSTYEQYF
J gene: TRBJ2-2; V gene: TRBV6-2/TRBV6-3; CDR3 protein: CATTGLATNTGELFF
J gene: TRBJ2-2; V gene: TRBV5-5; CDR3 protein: CASSPVDTGELFF
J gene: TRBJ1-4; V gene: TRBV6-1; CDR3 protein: CASRARDRAPKLFF
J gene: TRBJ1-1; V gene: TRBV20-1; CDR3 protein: CSATGTGGPRTEAFF
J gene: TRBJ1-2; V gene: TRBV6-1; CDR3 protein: CASSETRGGYTF
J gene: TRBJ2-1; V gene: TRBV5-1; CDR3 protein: CASSPSGRASNEQFF